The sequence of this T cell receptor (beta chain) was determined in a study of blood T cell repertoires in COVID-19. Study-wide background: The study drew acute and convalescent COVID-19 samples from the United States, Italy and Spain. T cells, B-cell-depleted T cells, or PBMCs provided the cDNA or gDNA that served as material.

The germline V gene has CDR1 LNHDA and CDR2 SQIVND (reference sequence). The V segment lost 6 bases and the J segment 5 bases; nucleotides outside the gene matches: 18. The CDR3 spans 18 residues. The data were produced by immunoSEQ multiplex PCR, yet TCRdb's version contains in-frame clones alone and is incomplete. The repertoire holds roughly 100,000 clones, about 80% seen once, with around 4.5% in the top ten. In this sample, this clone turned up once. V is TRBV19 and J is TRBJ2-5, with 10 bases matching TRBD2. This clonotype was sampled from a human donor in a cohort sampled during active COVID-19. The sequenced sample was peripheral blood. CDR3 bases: TGTGCCAGTAGCCCCAAGGCGGGAGCGGGGGGGCCCCGGGAGACCCAGTACTTC. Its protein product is CASSPKAGAGGPRETQYF.